Listed below are T cell receptor beta chains from one sample, sequenced in a study of control samples from healthy donors and cancer patients. Sequencing was performed with immunoSEQ multiplex PCR; in TCRdb, only in-frame clones are kept and a portion is missing. The sample consists of about 190,000 clones, approximately 90% of them appearing once. Sequenced input: blood. Receptors were obtained from a man aged 25 to 40 in good health. Each CDR3 is given with its conserved first and last residue. The D gene is left open where the match is weak. Expanded clones get a size class; other rows say once, few or many, or leave the size out.

TRBV3-1/TRBV3-2	NA	NA	TRBJ1-2	TGTGCCAGCAGCAGGGGGGACTATGGCTACACCTTC	CASSRGDYGYTF
TRBV24-1	NA	TRBD1	TRBJ2-2	TGTGCCACCAGTGACGTCAGGGGGCGGAACGGGGAGCTGTTTTTT	CATSDVRGRNGELFF
TRBV10-3	NA	TRBD1	TRBJ1-6	TGTGCCACCAGGGACAGGGATAATTCACCCCTCCACTTT	CATRDRDNSPLHF
TRBV19	NA	NA	TRBJ2-3	TGTGCCAGTAGTATCGGCACAGATACGCAGTATTTT	CASSIGTDTQYF
TRBV9	NA	NA	TRBJ2-3	TGTGCCAGCAGCGTACTCCCAGGCAAGAGCACAGATACGCAGTATTTT	CASSVLPGKSTDTQYF
TRBV6-5	once	NA	TRBJ2-7	TGTGCCAGCAGGGCGAAACCCTCCTACGAGCAGTACTTC	CASRAKPSYEQYF
TRBV7-9	NA	TRBD1	TRBJ1-6	TGTGCCAGCAGCTCCACGGACAGGGGATATAATTCACCCCTCCACTTT	CASSSTDRGYNSPLHF
TRBV7-2	few	TRBD1	TRBJ1-5	TGTGCCAGCAGCTTCGTGACAGGGAGGGGATATAGCAATCAGCCCCAGCATTTT	CASSFVTGRGYSNQPQHF
TRBV6-6	NA	NA	TRBJ1-6	TGTGCCAGCAGTCCTCGGACCGGCTCACCCCTCCACTTT	CASSPRTGSPLHF
TRBV10-1	NA	TRBD2	TRBJ2-1	TGCGCCAGCAGTCAACATAGCGGGGGGCTCGGACCGGGTCGGTTCTTC	CASSQHSGGLGPGRFF
TRBV18	NA	TRBD2	TRBJ2-3	TGTGCCAGCTCACGGGGGGGAGCAGATACGCAGTATTTT	CASSRGGADTQYF
TRBV29-1	NA	TRBD2	TRBJ2-3	TGCAGCGCTAGCGGGGGGGCCACAGATACGCAGTATTTT	CSASGGATDTQYF
TRBV25-1	NA	NA	TRBJ1-2	TGTGCCAGCAGTGAAGGGTCCCTTGGGGGCTACACCTTC	CASSEGSLGGYTF
TRBV30	NA	NA	TRBJ1-2	TGTGCCTGGAATCAACTAGGGGCGCTCTATGGCTACACCTTC	CAWNQLGALYGYTF
TRBV29-1	NA	TRBD2	TRBJ2-3	TGCAGCCCAGCCATCCGGCGGGGGGGAGCAGATACGCAGTATTTT	CSPAIRRGGADTQYF
TRBV9	NA	NA	TRBJ2-7	TGTGCCAGCAGCGCCGAGACGTTAGGGTACGAGCAGTACTTC	CASSAETLGYEQYF
TRBV7-2	NA	NA	TRBJ2-4	TGTGCCAGCAGCCCAACCGGTGTACGCCCAGCCAAAAACATTCAGTACTTC	CASSPTGVRPAKNIQYF
TRBV24-1	NA	TRBD1	TRBJ2-1	TGTGCCACCAGTAAGGACAGGGGTGACTACAATGAGCAGTTCTTC	CATSKDRGDYNEQFF
TRBV6-6	NA	NA	TRBJ1-6	TGTGCCAGCAAACCACAGGAGGCTAATTCACCCCTCCACTTT	CASKPQEANSPLHF
TRBV29-1	once	NA	TRBJ1-2	TGCAGCGTACTAACAGGGAACCTCTATGGCTACACCTTC	CSVLTGNLYGYTF
TRBV24-1	NA	TRBD1	TRBJ2-2	TGTGCCACCAGTGATGGGGGACAGGGGTCCGGGGAGCTGTTTTTT	CATSDGGQGSGELFF
TRBV6-6	NA	NA	TRBJ2-7	TGTGCCAGTGCACCGGGACATACCTACGAGCAGTACTTC	CASAPGHTYEQYF
TRBV30	NA	TRBD2	TRBJ2-7	TGTGCCTGGAGTGGGCTAGCGGGGACCTCCTACGAGCAGTACTTC	CAWSGLAGTSYEQYF
TRBV6-5	few	NA	TRBJ1-2	TGTGCCACCCAAAAGACAGCGGGCTTGGGAGAAAGCTACACCTTC	CATQKTAGLGESYTF
TRBV4-2	NA	TRBD2	TRBJ2-1	TGTGCCAGCAGCCAAGCACAAGGACTAGCGGGGGCGAGTGAGCAGTTCTTC	CASSQAQGLAGASEQFF
TRBV24-1	NA	TRBD1	TRBJ2-6	TGTGCCACCGGGGGACAGGGTGGGGCCAACGTCCTGACTTTC	CATGGQGGANVLTF
TRBV14	NA	NA	TRBJ2-7	TGTGCCAGCAGCCAAGATCGGCGGACGCAGTACTTC	CASSQDRRTQYF
TRBV30	NA	TRBD1	TRBJ2-7	TGTGCCTGGAGTGCCGGGACAGGGCCCTACGAGCAGTACTTC	CAWSAGTGPYEQYF
TRBV7-9	once	NA	TRBJ2-1	TGTGCCAGCAGCTCTACAGCGACCCATAATAAACACGATGAGCAGTTCTTC	CASSSTATHNKHDEQFF
TRBV10-3	NA	NA	TRBJ1-1	TGTGCCATCAGTGAGTGGGAAGGGGGGAGAACTGAAGCTTTCTTT	CAISEWEGGRTEAFF
TRBV10-1	once	NA	TRBJ2-3	TGCGCCAGCAGTGAGTCGACAGCCCGGACAGATACGCAGTATTTT	CASSESTARTDTQYF
TRBV29-1	NA	TRBD1	TRBJ1-2	TGCAGCTCCGACGGGACAGGTGGAACTTATGGCTACACCTTC	CSSDGTGGTYGYTF
TRBV5-1	NA	NA	TRBJ1-5	TGCGCCAGCAGCTTGGCCGGAGCGGAGAATCAGCCCCAGCATTTT	CASSLAGAENQPQHF
TRBV6-2/TRBV6-3	NA	NA	TRBJ2-2	TGTGCCAGCAGTTATTGGTCCGGGGAGCTGTTTTTT	CASSYWSGELFF
TRBV5-3	NA	NA	TRBJ1-1	TGTGCCAGAAGCTCAACAGGGCACACTGAAGCTTTCTTT	CARSSTGHTEAFF
TRBV12-3/TRBV12-4	NA	NA	TRBJ2-3	TGTGCCAGCAGTTTGTTCCAGGCAGATACGCAGTATTTT	CASSLFQADTQYF
TRBV3-1/TRBV3-2	NA	NA	TRBJ1-1	TGTGCCAGCAGCCTCCAGAGGAACACTGAAGCTTTCTTT	CASSLQRNTEAFF
TRBV6-5	NA	NA	TRBJ2-2	TGTGCCAGCAGTTATCGGGCCGTCGGGGAGCTGTTTTTT	CASSYRAVGELFF
TRBV19	NA	TRBD1	TRBJ2-2	TGTGCCAGTACCCTCCCCTCCGACAGGGTGGGCACCGGGGAGCTGTTTTTT	CASTLPSDRVGTGELFF
TRBV7-2	few	TRBD1	TRBJ2-2	TGTGCCAGCAGCCCTGACAGGGTAAAAATTGGGGAGCTGTTTTTT	CASSPDRVKIGELFF
TRBV3-1/TRBV3-2	NA	TRBD1	TRBJ2-6	TGTGCCAGCACCCCGACAGGGGGCGGTGGGGCCAACGTCCTGACTTTC	CASTPTGGGGANVLTF
TRBV27	NA	NA	TRBJ1-3	TGTGCCAGCAGCTCGGAGTACTCTGGAAACACCATATATTTT	CASSSEYSGNTIYF
TRBV10-2	once	NA	TRBJ1-2	TGCGCCAGCAGTGAGGTGCGGGCGGTAAAGTATGGCTACACCTTC	CASSEVRAVKYGYTF
TRBV19	NA	NA	TRBJ2-7	TGTGCCAGTAGTATAGGGACAGAATCCTACGAGCAGTACTTC	CASSIGTESYEQYF
TRBV5-5	NA	TRBD2	TRBJ2-3	TGTGCCAGCAGCTCGCGAGGACTAGCGGATAGCACAGATACGCAGTATTTT	CASSSRGLADSTDTQYF
TRBV5-4	few	NA	TRBJ2-6	TGTGCCAGCACTAAGTTCGATTTAGGGCCCGACTCTGGGGCCAACGTCCTGACTTTC	CASTKFDLGPDSGANVLTF
TRBV7-9	NA	NA	TRBJ1-5	TGTGCCAGCGGAAGCAATCAGCCCCAGCATTTT	CASGSNQPQHF
TRBV2	NA	TRBD1	TRBJ1-1	TGTGCCAGCAGTCGCTTGACAGGGGGTACTGAAGCTTTCTTT	CASSRLTGGTEAFF
TRBV6-5	NA	NA	TRBJ2-1	TGTGCCAGCAAGAGTGCAGGGGATTACAATGAGCAGTTCTTC	CASKSAGDYNEQFF
TRBV18	NA	TRBD1	TRBJ2-2	TGTGCCAGCTCACCGACAGGGGACACCGGGGAGCTGTTTTTT	CASSPTGDTGELFF
TRBV6-5	NA	TRBD1	TRBJ2-2	TGTGCCAGCAATACCGGGACAGCGAACACCGGGGAGCTGTTTTTT	CASNTGTANTGELFF
TRBV30	NA	NA	TRBJ2-3	TGTGCCTGGAGTGTAGGTCCCCCTGCCGTTCCCACAGATACGCAGTATTTT	CAWSVGPPAVPTDTQYF
TRBV11-2	NA	NA	TRBJ2-7	TGTGCCAGCAGCTTAATCTCAGCGATTTCTACGCAGCAGTACTTC	CASSLISAISTQQYF
TRBV7-8	NA	NA	TRBJ2-6	TGTGCCAGCAGCCTAATCACAGGGTACTCTGGGGCCAACGTCCTGACTTTC	CASSLITGYSGANVLTF
TRBV5-8	NA	NA	TRBJ1-5	TGTGCCAGCAGCCCCCGTCAGGGAAGCAATCAGCCCCAGCATTTT	CASSPRQGSNQPQHF
TRBV30	NA	TRBD1	TRBJ1-4	TGTGCCTGGAGTGGAGGGGGCTCTACTAATGAAAAACTGTTTTTT	CAWSGGGSTNEKLFF
TRBV6-1	NA	TRBD1	TRBJ2-6	TGTGCCAGCAGTGTCCGGGGACAGGGGGAAAGCTCTGGGGCCAACGTCCTGACTTTC	CASSVRGQGESSGANVLTF
TRBV6-5	NA	NA	TRBJ1-3	TGTGCCAGCAGGGACGGTCTATTCTCTGGAAACACCATATATTTT	CASRDGLFSGNTIYF